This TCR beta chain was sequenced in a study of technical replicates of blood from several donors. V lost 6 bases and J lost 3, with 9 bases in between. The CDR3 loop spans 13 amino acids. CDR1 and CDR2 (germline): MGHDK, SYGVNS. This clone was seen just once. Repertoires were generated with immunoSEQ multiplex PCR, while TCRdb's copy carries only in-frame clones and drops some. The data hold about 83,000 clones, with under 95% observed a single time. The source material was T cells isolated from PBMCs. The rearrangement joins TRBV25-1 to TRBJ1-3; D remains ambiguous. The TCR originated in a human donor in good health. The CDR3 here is CASSPAGGNTIYF. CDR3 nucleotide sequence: TGTGCCAGCAGCCCGGCGGGTGGAAACACCATATATTTT.